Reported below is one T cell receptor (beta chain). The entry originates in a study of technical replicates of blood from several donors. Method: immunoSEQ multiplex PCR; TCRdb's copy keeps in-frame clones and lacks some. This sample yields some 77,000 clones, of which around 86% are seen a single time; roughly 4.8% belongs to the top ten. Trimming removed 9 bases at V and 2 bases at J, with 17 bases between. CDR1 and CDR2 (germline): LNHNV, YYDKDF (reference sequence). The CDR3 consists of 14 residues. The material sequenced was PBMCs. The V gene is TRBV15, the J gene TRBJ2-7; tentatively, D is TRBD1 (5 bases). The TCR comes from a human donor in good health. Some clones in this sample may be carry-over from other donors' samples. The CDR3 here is CATGSQGTTYEQYF. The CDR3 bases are TGTGCCACAGGTTCGCAGGGAACTACCTACGAGCAGTACTTC.